The rows below give T cell receptor beta chains drawn from one sample of a study of blood T cell repertoires in COVID-19. Repertoires were generated with immunoSEQ multiplex PCR, while TCRdb's copy carries only in-frame clones and drops some. This table has about 89,000 clones, 88% appearing once. Sequences were obtained from peripheral blood. The receptors originated from a man aged 55 to 70 with acute or convalescent COVID-19. Each CDR3 is given with its conserved first and last residue. D genes are given only for firm matches. Some rows have no size entry. The others give once, few or many, or a class for an expanded clone.

clone size | J gene | D gene | V gene | CDR3 protein | CDR3 DNA
. | TRBJ2-5 | TRBD2 | TRBV4-2 | CASSRVSGTSGEETQYF | TGTGCCAGCAGCCGAGTTTCCGGGACTAGCGGGGAAGAGACCCAGTACTTC
. | TRBJ2-1 | . | TRBV7-2 | CASSFGGAARNEQFF | TGTGCCAGCAGCTTCGGAGGGGCCGCGAGGAATGAGCAGTTCTTC
. | TRBJ1-1 | TRBD1 | TRBV19 | CASSPRDRANTEAFF | TGTGCCAGTAGTCCAAGGGACAGGGCGAACACTGAAGCTTTCTTT
. | TRBJ2-7 | TRBD2 | TRBV6-6 | CASSQTSGDTYEQYF | TGTGCCAGCAGTCAGACTAGCGGGGACACCTACGAGCAGTACTTC
. | TRBJ2-7 | TRBD1 | TRBV29-1 | CSVEVFGTGGHEQYF | TGCAGCGTTGAAGTTTTTGGGACAGGGGGCCACGAGCAGTACTTC
. | TRBJ2-1 | . | TRBV18 | CASSLTTTSYNEQFF | TGTGCCAGCTCCCTGACTACAACCTCCTACAATGAGCAGTTCTTC
few | TRBJ1-5 | . | TRBV28 | CASRKYRDSNQPQHF | TGTGCCAGCAGGAAATACAGGGATAGCAATCAGCCCCAGCATTTT
. | TRBJ2-1 | TRBD1 | TRBV6-5 | CASSKTGGAYNEQFF | TGTGCCAGCAGTAAGACAGGGGGCGCCTACAATGAGCAGTTCTTC
. | TRBJ1-2 | TRBD1 | TRBV5-1 | CASNDRVGQVGYTF | TGCGCCAGCAACGACAGGGTAGGGCAAGTTGGCTACACCTTC
. | TRBJ1-2 | . | TRBV12-3/TRBV12-4 | CASSWEIAYGYTF | TGTGCCAGCAGTTGGGAGATAGCCTATGGCTACACCTTC
. | TRBJ2-1 | . | TRBV5-6 | CASSLALGSYFGNEQFF | TGTGCCAGCAGCTTGGCTCTAGGATCTTATTTTGGCAATGAGCAGTTCTTC
. | TRBJ2-2 | . | TRBV10-3 | CAISGTANTGELFF | TGTGCCATCAGTGGGACAGCGAACACCGGGGAGCTGTTTTTT
. | TRBJ1-1 | TRBD1 | TRBV28 | CASSLPGGFTEAFF | TGTGCCAGCAGTTTACCAGGGGGTTTCACTGAAGCTTTCTTT
. | TRBJ2-7 | . | TRBV2 | CASITLRTYYEQYF | TGTGCCAGCATAACCCTCCGTACCTATTACGAGCAGTACTTC
. | TRBJ1-1 | . | TRBV5-6 | CASSLPTRGTTEAFF | TGTGCCAGCAGCTTGCCAACCCGGGGGACCACTGAAGCTTTCTTT
. | TRBJ1-2 | TRBD1 | TRBV27 | CASSLMTGGGDGYTF | TGTGCCAGCAGTTTAATGACAGGGGGCGGCGATGGCTACACCTTC
. | TRBJ1-2 | . | TRBV12-3/TRBV12-4 | CASSSGVYGYTF | TGTGCCAGCAGCTCGGGAGTCTATGGCTACACCTTC
. | TRBJ1-6 | TRBD1 | TRBV3-1/TRBV3-2 | CASSQTGINSPLHF | TGTGCCAGCAGCCAGACAGGGATTAATTCACCCCTCCACTTT
. | TRBJ2-1 | TRBD2 | TRBV24-1 | CATSDSGTSGYNEQFF | TGTGCCACCAGTGATTCCGGGACTAGCGGCTACAATGAGCAGTTCTTC
. | TRBJ1-5 | . | TRBV5-1 | CASSLAAGSNQPQHF | TGCGCCAGCAGCTTGGCGGCAGGGAGCAATCAGCCCCAGCATTTT
. | TRBJ1-2 | . | TRBV6-5 | CASRRGLGHGYTF | TGTGCCAGCAGGCGGGGCTTGGGGCATGGCTACACCTTC
. | TRBJ2-5 | . | TRBV7-9 | CASSLDWSLGETQYF | TGTGCCAGCAGCTTAGATTGGTCACTCGGGGAGACCCAGTACTTC
. | TRBJ2-7 | TRBD2 | TRBV29-1 | CSAGLAGSYEQYF | TGCAGCGCCGGACTAGCCGGCTCCTACGAGCAGTACTTC
. | TRBJ1-4 | TRBD1 | TRBV10-1 | CASSEGGQRNEKLFF | TGCGCCAGCAGTGAGGGGGGACAGCGGAATGAAAAACTGTTTTTT
. | TRBJ1-5 | . | TRBV5-1 | CASSLGTHSNQPQHF | TGCGCCAGCAGCCTCGGGACACATAGCAATCAGCCCCAGCATTTT
. | TRBJ1-3 | . | TRBV11-2 | CASSPGERVGNTIYF | TGTGCCAGCAGCCCAGGAGAGAGGGTTGGAAACACCATATATTTT
once | TRBJ1-5 | . | TRBV24-1 | CATSDSGFQPQHF | TGTGCCACCAGTGACTCGGGGTTTCAGCCCCAGCATTTT
once | TRBJ2-7 | . | TRBV6-1 | CASSEGPGDYEQYF | TGTGCCAGCAGTGAAGGACCAGGGGACTACGAGCAGTACTTC
. | TRBJ2-5 | TRBD1 | TRBV11-2 | CASSDPGTGPQETQYF | TGTGCCAGCAGCGACCCCGGGACAGGACCTCAAGAGACCCAGTACTTC
. | TRBJ2-1 | . | TRBV6-5 | CASSSLRDNEQFF | TGTGCCAGCAGTTCTTTGAGGGACAATGAGCAGTTCTTC
. | TRBJ2-3 | . | TRBV25-1 | CASSGAVPTDTQYF | TGTGCCAGCAGTGGGGCCGTCCCCACAGATACGCAGTATTTT
. | TRBJ1-2 | . | TRBV12-3/TRBV12-4 | CASSTSPNYGYTF | TGTGCCAGCAGTACAAGTCCTAACTATGGCTACACCTTC
. | TRBJ2-7 | . | TRBV29-1 | CSPRGGPKVLLHPYEQYF | TGCAGCCCCAGGGGAGGGCCCAAAGTTCTCCTTCATCCCTACGAGCAGTACTTC
. | TRBJ2-1 | TRBD1 | TRBV4-1 | CASSQYRQGSYNEQFF | TGCGCCAGCAGCCAGTACCGACAGGGATCCTACAATGAGCAGTTCTTC
. | TRBJ1-1 | . | TRBV5-1 | CASSAMNTEAFF | TGCGCCAGCAGTGCGATGAACACTGAAGCTTTCTTT
. | TRBJ2-2 | . | TRBV5-1 | CASSLDRVNTGELFF | TGCGCCAGCAGCTTGGACAGGGTGAACACCGGGGAGCTGTTTTTT
. | TRBJ2-1 | . | TRBV3-1/TRBV3-2 | CASSQAGTLKEDEQFF | TGTGCCAGCAGCCAAGCCGGGACTCTCAAGGAGGATGAGCAGTTCTTC
. | TRBJ2-7 | TRBD2 | TRBV6-4 | CAPGRGERASYEQYF | TGTGCCCCCGGGCGGGGGGAGAGGGCCTCCTACGAGCAGTACTTC
. | TRBJ2-7 | . | TRBV29-1 | CSVVRGAGSYEQYF | TGCAGCGTTGTTCGGGGGGCGGGCTCCTACGAGCAGTACTTC
. | TRBJ1-4 | . | TRBV4-1 | CASSQADMLQGSEKLFF | TGCGCCAGCAGCCAAGCGGACATGTTACAGGGAAGCGAAAAACTGTTTTTT
. | TRBJ2-2 | TRBD1 | TRBV2 | CASSVGQGKTGELFF | TGTGCCAGCAGTGTCGGACAGGGAAAAACCGGGGAGCTGTTTTTT
. | TRBJ1-5 | . | TRBV7-8 | CASSLGTGRYSNQPQHF | TGTGCCAGCAGCTTAGGAACAGGGAGATATAGCAATCAGCCCCAGCATTTT
. | TRBJ1-5 | TRBD1 | TRBV7-9 | CASSRDRDFYDQPQHF | TGTGCCAGCAGCCGCGACAGGGACTTTTACGATCAGCCCCAGCATTTT
many | TRBJ1-1 | TRBD1 | TRBV19 | CASSMGQGYTEAFF | TGTGCCAGTAGTATGGGACAGGGGTACACTGAAGCTTTCTTT
few | TRBJ2-2 | . | TRBV30 | CAQEKGQPNWAGGLFF | TGTGCCCAGGAAAAAGGACAACCGAATTGGGCCGGCGGGCTGTTTTTT
. | TRBJ2-7 | TRBD1 | TRBV5-3 | CARSLLGQGVYEQYF | TGTGCCAGAAGCTTGTTGGGACAGGGGGTCTACGAGCAGTACTTC
. | TRBJ1-1 | . | TRBV6-1 | CASSEYGAAFF | TGTGCCAGCAGTGAATACGGTGCGGCTTTCTTT
. | TRBJ1-4 | . | TRBV5-6 | CASSLANEGFNEKLFF | TGTGCCAGCAGCTTGGCCAACGAGGGTTTTAATGAAAAACTGTTTTTT
. | TRBJ2-3 | . | TRBV5-1 | CASSLRVGEDTQYF | TGCGCCAGCAGCTTGCGGGTGGGAGAAGATACGCAGTATTTT
. | TRBJ2-3 | . | TRBV7-2 | CASSLVADTDTQYF | TGTGCCAGCAGCTTAGTAGCGGACACAGATACGCAGTATTTT
. | TRBJ2-1 | TRBD1 | TRBV30 | CAWTPGQSSYNEQFF | TGTGCCTGGACCCCGGGACAGAGCTCCTACAATGAGCAGTTCTTC
. | TRBJ2-1 | TRBD1 | TRBV5-1 | CASSLAGQYNEQFF | TGCGCCAGCAGCTTGGCGGGACAGTACAATGAGCAGTTCTTC
. | TRBJ1-2 | . | TRBV21-1 | CASSSGRGRANYGYTF | TGTGCCAGCAGCAGCGGAAGGGGAAGGGCGAACTATGGCTACACCTTC
. | TRBJ2-7 | . | TRBV6-5 | CASSRQGGGTYEQYF | TGTGCCAGCAGTCGCCAGGGGGGCGGAACCTACGAGCAGTACTTC
once | TRBJ2-2 | TRBD2 | TRBV30 | CAWRPSGRRWGTGELFF | TGTGCCTGGAGGCCTAGCGGGAGGAGATGGGGCACCGGGGAGCTGTTTTTT
. | TRBJ2-5 | TRBD1 | TRBV6-5 | CASSRDRGNQETQYF | TGTGCCAGCAGTAGGGACAGGGGAAACCAAGAGACCCAGTACTTC